Sequencing of this TCR beta chain was carried out in a study of cytomegalovirus exposure and HLA in healthy donors. It was with 60 Vbeta and 13 Jbeta primers that the PCR ran. Assay used: immunoSEQ multiplex PCR; TCRdb lists only in-frame clones, some missing. The sample yields 60,000 or so clones, 85% seen once. The germline V gene has CDR1 LGHNA and CDR2 YNFKEQ. The CDR3 totals 15 residues. Trimming removed 4 bases from V and 3 bases from J; junction bases left unmatched: 4. The chain recombines TRBV4-2 with TRBJ2-1; 9 bases line up with TRBD2. Sequenced input: PBMCs. This TCR was sampled from a female donor in good health and CMV-seronegative. The CDR3 DNA reads as TGTGCCAGCAGCCCTAGCGGGGTCATCTACAATGAGCAGTTCTTC. Protein: CASSPSGVIYNEQFF.